This TCR beta chain was retrieved from a study of cytomegalovirus exposure and HLA in healthy donors. Study-wide context: The use of the same platform for the approximately 130 validation repertoires and the 650 to 850 first-cohort repertoires was reported by a later analysis.

Study-level points and caveats: The finding came from a later analysis; first-cohort TCR clusters tended to co-occur in the 95 to 150 validation repertoires.

As concerns this clone: Its specificity is unknown.

The CDR3 sequence is 12 residues long. Germline CDR1 SGHTA, CDR2 FQGNSA. V lost 5 bases, J lost 4 bases, and 8 bases lay in between. Method: immunoSEQ multiplex PCR; TCRdb's copy keeps in-frame clones and lacks some. This table has some 190,000 clones, approximately 89% appearing once. The specimen was PBMCs. The chain is built from TRBV7-2 and TRBJ2-5; D might be TRBD2 (7 bases). The clonotype comes from a young man in good health and CMV-seropositive. CDR3 sequence reads: CASSRGGETQYF. The CDR3 DNA reads TGTGCCAGCAGCAGGGGGGGAGAGACCCAGTACTTC.